The source of this T cell receptor beta chain is a study of OX40 agonist ivuxolimab in advanced cancers. At the level of the study: Dosing consisted of intravenous ivuxolimab at 0.01 to 10 mg/kg every 2 weeks.

Method: immunoSEQ multiplex PCR; TCRdb's copy keeps in-frame clones and lacks some. The sample lists around 70,000 clones, approximately 88% occurring once. Autoimmune disease history or systemic immunosuppression led to patient exclusion. Worth noting for this clone: The antigen remains unidentified.

This CDR3 comprises 20 residues. Germline V gives CDR1 MDHEN, CDR2 SYDVKM. Study findings and constraints: Some nonresponders likewise displayed low normalized T-cell clonal expansion. Within 6 weeks, CD4+ and CD8+ blood T cells expanded clonally at 0.1 to 3.0 mg/kg.

This TCR was sampled from an adult with an advanced solid tumor such as melanoma, head and neck, liver or kidney cancer. The material sequenced was CD4+ or CD8+ T cells sorted from blood, taken in a trial of the OX40 agonist ivuxolimab. The chain links TRBV28 to TRBJ2-5, with D tentatively TRBD1 (8 bases). The J call may be faulty, since TRBJ2-7 better matches the DNA end. The chain's CDR3 is CASSLRQGHSSSGVTYEQYF. Here the CDR3 DNA reads TGTGCCAGCAGTTTGAGACAGGGGCATTCTTCTAGCGGAGTGACCTACGAGCAGTACTTC.